The text below deals with one T cell receptor (beta chain). Its antigen is not known. This specimen comes from a study of T cell repertoires in cytomegalovirus infection. The wider study: Indicated by public TCR beta signatures were CMV infection and matching HLA type.

TCRdb reprocessed the reads with MiXCR, giving one entry per CDR3 protein. The sample has 340,000 or so distinct CDR3 sequences; roughly 25% are singletons. The CDR3 consists of 14 residues. With V trimmed by 5 bases and J by 6 bases, 8 bases remained unmatched. The specimen comprised cultured PBMCs, sampled from culture after CMV antigen stimulation. This clonotype originated in a human donor in good health (CMV status not recorded). Some clones in this sample may be carry-over from other donors' samples. The chain is built from TRBV12-3 or TRBV12-4 and TRBJ2-5; 8 bases align to TRBD1. The CDR3 spells CASSLGQGGQTQYF. In DNA, the CDR3 is TGTGCCAGCAGTCTCGGACAGGGAGGCCAGACCCAGTACTTC.